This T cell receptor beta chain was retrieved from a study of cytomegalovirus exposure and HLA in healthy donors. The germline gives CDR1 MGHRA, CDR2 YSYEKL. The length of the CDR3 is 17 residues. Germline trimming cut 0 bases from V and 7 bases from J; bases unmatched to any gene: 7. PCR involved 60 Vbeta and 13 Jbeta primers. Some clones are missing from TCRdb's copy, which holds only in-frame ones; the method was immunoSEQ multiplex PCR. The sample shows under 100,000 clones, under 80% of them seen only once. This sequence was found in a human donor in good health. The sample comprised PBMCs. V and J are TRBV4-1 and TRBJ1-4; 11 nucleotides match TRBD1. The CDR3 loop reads CASSQDWADRGLEKLFF. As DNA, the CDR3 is TGCGCCAGCAGCCAAGATTGGGCGGACAGGGGGCTTGAAAAACTGTTTTTT.